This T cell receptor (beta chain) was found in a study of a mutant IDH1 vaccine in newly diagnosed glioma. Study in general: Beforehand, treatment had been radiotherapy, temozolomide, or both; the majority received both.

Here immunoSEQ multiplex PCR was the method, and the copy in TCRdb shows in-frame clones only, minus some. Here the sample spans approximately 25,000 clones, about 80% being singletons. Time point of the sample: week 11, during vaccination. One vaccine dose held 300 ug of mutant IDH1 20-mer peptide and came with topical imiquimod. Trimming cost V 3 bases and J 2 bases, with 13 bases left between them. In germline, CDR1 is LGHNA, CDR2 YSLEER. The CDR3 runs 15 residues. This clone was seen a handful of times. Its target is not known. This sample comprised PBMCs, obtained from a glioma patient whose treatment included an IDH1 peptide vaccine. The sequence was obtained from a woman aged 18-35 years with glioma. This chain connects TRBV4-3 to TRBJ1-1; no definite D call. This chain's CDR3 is CASSQRHQRNTEAFF. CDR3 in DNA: TGCGCCAGCAGCCAGAGACACCAAAGAAACACTGAAGCTTTCTTT.